This T cell receptor (beta chain) was captured in a study of blood T cell repertoires in COVID-19. TCRdb keeps only in-frame clones here, not all; method: immunoSEQ multiplex PCR. The sample contains about 55,000 clones, less than 85% of which appear only once. The CDR3 length is 13 residues. Germline V gives CDR1 SGHTA, CDR2 FQGTGA. V lost 5 bases, J lost 5 bases, and 5 bases stayed unmatched. The sample consisted of peripheral blood. The chain is built from TRBV7-3 and TRBJ1-1; the match to TRBD1 covers 7 bases. This clonotype originated in an older woman with acute or convalescent COVID-19. CDR3 in DNA: TGTGCCAGCAGCCCCCAGGGGGAGACTGAAGCTTTCTTT. Amino acid sequence: CASSPQGETEAFF.